These T cell receptor beta chains were read from a single sample in a study of T cell repertoires in cytomegalovirus infection. Via MiXCR, TCRdb re-called the reads, giving one row per CDR3 protein. The sample consists of a few hundred thousand distinct CDR3 sequences, 22% of them appearing once. The sequencing input was CD8+ T cells from PBMCs. All receptors derive from a human donor in good health (CMV status not recorded). Some clones in this sample may be carry-over from other donors' samples. Each CDR3 is given with its conserved first and last residue. A D gene is named only where the DNA matches it firmly. Clone size is shown for a subset of rows, as once, few, many or a class of expanded clone.

clone_size: many
v_call: TRBV28
j_call: TRBJ2-1
cdr3_length: 14
d_call: -
cdr3_nt: TGTGCCACCGAAACCGAGAACTATGTCGATGAGCAGTTCTTC
cdr3_aa: CATETENYVDEQFF

clone_size: few
v_call: TRBV28
j_call: TRBJ1-5
cdr3_length: 16
d_call: TRBD1
cdr3_nt: TGTGCCAGCAGTTTGGCAGGGGGCCGTGTCGATCAGCCCCAGCATTTT
cdr3_aa: CASSLAGGRVDQPQHF

clone_size: many
v_call: TRBV28
j_call: TRBJ2-1
cdr3_length: 15
d_call: TRBD1
cdr3_nt: TGTGCCAGCAGTCGCGTGGACAGGTCCGACAATGAGCAGTTCTTC
cdr3_aa: CASSRVDRSDNEQFF

clone_size: few
v_call: TRBV19
j_call: TRBJ2-1
cdr3_length: 15
d_call: TRBD2
cdr3_nt: TGTGCCAGTAGTATCACTAGCGGGGGGCAAAATGAGCAGTTCTTC
cdr3_aa: CASSITSGGQNEQFF

clone_size: many
v_call: TRBV11-2
j_call: TRBJ2-1
cdr3_length: 17
d_call: -
cdr3_nt: TGTGCCAGCAGCTTAGATAATCTCGAGAGCTCCTACAATGAGCAGTTCTTC
cdr3_aa: CASSLDNLESSYNEQFF

clone_size: many
v_call: TRBV7-6
j_call: TRBJ2-5
cdr3_length: 15
d_call: -
cdr3_nt: TGTGCCAGCAGCTCAAGTCCAGGGGCGCGGGAGACCCAGTACTTC
cdr3_aa: CASSSSPGARETQYF

clone_size: few
v_call: TRBV4-1
j_call: TRBJ1-1
cdr3_length: 14
d_call: TRBD1
cdr3_nt: TGCGCCAGCAGCACCAGGACAGGGGATACTGAAGCTTTCTTT
cdr3_aa: CASSTRTGDTEAFF

clone_size: few
v_call: TRBV4-1
j_call: TRBJ1-1
cdr3_length: 15
d_call: -
cdr3_nt: TGCGCCAGCAGCCTCCCCTCAGGGATGAACACTGAAGCTTTCTTT
cdr3_aa: CASSLPSGMNTEAFF

clone_size: -
v_call: TRBV7-9
j_call: TRBJ2-1
cdr3_length: 16
d_call: TRBD1
cdr3_nt: TGTGCCAGCAGCTCGACCGGGACAGGGATTTTCAATGAGCAGTTCTTC
cdr3_aa: CASSSTGTGIFNEQFF

clone_size: many
v_call: TRBV7-3
j_call: TRBJ2-6
cdr3_length: 15
d_call: TRBD1
cdr3_nt: TGTGCCAGCAGCTACGCAGGGGGCGGGGCCAACGTCCTGACTTTC
cdr3_aa: CASSYAGGGANVLTF

clone_size: -
v_call: TRBV9
j_call: TRBJ1-1
cdr3_length: 13
d_call: -
cdr3_nt: TGTGCCAGCAGCGTAGGTGACAGAACTGAAGCTTTCTTT
cdr3_aa: CASSVGDRTEAFF

clone_size: many
v_call: TRBV11-2
j_call: TRBJ1-5
cdr3_length: 14
d_call: TRBD1
cdr3_nt: TGTGCCAGCAGCTCCGGGACAGGGATGCAGCCCCAGCATTTT
cdr3_aa: CASSSGTGMQPQHF

clone_size: few
v_call: TRBV3-1
j_call: TRBJ2-7
cdr3_length: 15
d_call: TRBD1
cdr3_nt: TGTGCCAGCAGCCAAGGGGGACAGGGAATTCCCGAGCAGTACTTC
cdr3_aa: CASSQGGQGIPEQYF

clone_size: once
v_call: TRBV9
j_call: TRBJ2-1
cdr3_length: 12
d_call: -
cdr3_nt: TGTGCCAGCAGCTACACCGACAATGAGCAGTTCTTC
cdr3_aa: CASSYTDNEQFF

clone_size: many
v_call: TRBV7-8
j_call: TRBJ2-3
cdr3_length: 17
d_call: TRBD2
cdr3_nt: TGTGCCAGCAGCTTACACCGGACTAGCGGCCACACAGATACGCAGTATTTT
cdr3_aa: CASSLHRTSGHTDTQYF

clone_size: few
v_call: TRBV28
j_call: TRBJ2-5
cdr3_length: 17
d_call: TRBD2
cdr3_nt: TGTGCCAGCAGTCAACGACTAGCGGGGGTGAAGGAAGAGACCCAGTACTTC
cdr3_aa: CASSQRLAGVKEETQYF

clone_size: many
v_call: TRBV6-6
j_call: TRBJ2-7
cdr3_length: 15
d_call: TRBD2
cdr3_nt: TGTGCCAGCAGTTCGCCGGGACTAGCGGCCTACGAGCAGTACTTC
cdr3_aa: CASSSPGLAAYEQYF

clone_size: few
v_call: TRBV28
j_call: TRBJ1-5
cdr3_length: 15
d_call: -
cdr3_nt: TGTGCCAGCAGTTTATTAGGGGGATCTGATCAGCCCCAGCATTTT
cdr3_aa: CASSLLGGSDQPQHF

clone_size: many
v_call: TRBV7-9
j_call: TRBJ1-1
cdr3_length: 15
d_call: -
cdr3_nt: TGTGCCAGCAGCCGATGGGACCAATTGAACACTGAAGCTTTCTTT
cdr3_aa: CASSRWDQLNTEAFF

clone_size: -
v_call: TRBV12-3/TRBV12-4
j_call: TRBJ2-5
cdr3_length: 16
d_call: TRBD2
cdr3_nt: TGTGCCAGCAGCCCCGGACTAGCGGGGGGGCAAGAGACCCAGTACTTC
cdr3_aa: CASSPGLAGGQETQYF

clone_size: few
v_call: TRBV15
j_call: TRBJ1-1
cdr3_length: 12
d_call: -
cdr3_nt: TGTGCCACCAGCACTAGGTCAACTGAAGCTTTCTTT
cdr3_aa: CATSTRSTEAFF

clone_size: few
v_call: TRBV5-1
j_call: TRBJ2-7
cdr3_length: 14
d_call: -
cdr3_nt: TGCGCCAGCAGCTTAAGTCCCGTTTTCCACGAGCAGTACTTC
cdr3_aa: CASSLSPVFHEQYF

clone_size: many
v_call: TRBV12-3/TRBV12-4
j_call: TRBJ2-1
cdr3_length: 15
d_call: TRBD2
cdr3_nt: TGTGCCAGCAGTTTTAAGTCTCCCCGGGGGGATGAGCAGTTCTTC
cdr3_aa: CASSFKSPRGDEQFF

clone_size: many
v_call: TRBV4-1
j_call: TRBJ1-5
cdr3_length: 14
d_call: TRBD1
cdr3_nt: TGCGCCAGCAGCCAGACCCGACAGGGCCAGCCCCAGCATTTT
cdr3_aa: CASSQTRQGQPQHF

clone_size: -
v_call: TRBV5-1
j_call: TRBJ1-1
cdr3_length: 16
d_call: -
cdr3_nt: TGCGCCAGCAGCTTGGTCCCCCAGGGCATGAACACTGAAGCTTTCTTT
cdr3_aa: CASSLVPQGMNTEAFF

clone_size: -
v_call: TRBV29-1
j_call: TRBJ1-1
cdr3_length: 12
d_call: -
cdr3_nt: TGCAGCTCGATTTCCTGGAACACTGAAGCTTTCTTT
cdr3_aa: CSSISWNTEAFF

clone_size: many
v_call: TRBV11-2
j_call: TRBJ1-4
cdr3_length: 15
d_call: -
cdr3_nt: TGTGCCAGCAGCTCCACCCCGGTAGTGGACGAAAAACTGTTTTTT
cdr3_aa: CASSSTPVVDEKLFF

clone_size: -
v_call: TRBV29-1
j_call: TRBJ2-7
cdr3_length: 14
d_call: -
cdr3_nt: TGCAGCGTTGAAATACCGACGAGTACCTACGAGCAGTACTTC
cdr3_aa: CSVEIPTSTYEQYF

clone_size: few
v_call: TRBV12-3/TRBV12-4
j_call: TRBJ2-1
cdr3_length: 12
d_call: -
cdr3_nt: TGTGCCAGCAGTTTAGTCGGCACTGAGCAGTTCTTC
cdr3_aa: CASSLVGTEQFF

clone_size: -
v_call: TRBV15
j_call: TRBJ1-4
cdr3_length: 15
d_call: -
cdr3_nt: TGTGCCACCAGCAGCAACGCTTATGCTAATGAAAAACTGTTTTTT
cdr3_aa: CATSSNAYANEKLFF

clone_size: few
v_call: TRBV5-6
j_call: TRBJ2-2
cdr3_length: 16
d_call: TRBD1
cdr3_nt: TGTGCCAGCAGCTTGGTGTGGGACAGGGTGTCCGGGGAGCTGTTTTTT
cdr3_aa: CASSLVWDRVSGELFF

clone_size: few
v_call: TRBV5-6
j_call: TRBJ2-3
cdr3_length: 14
d_call: -
cdr3_nt: TGTGCCAGCAGCTCCGGGGGGCGCACAGATACGCAGTATTTT
cdr3_aa: CASSSGGRTDTQYF

clone_size: few
v_call: TRBV19
j_call: TRBJ2-2
cdr3_length: 15
d_call: -
cdr3_nt: TGTGCCAGTAGTATAGGACCAGTCCGGACCGGGGAGCTGTTTTTT
cdr3_aa: CASSIGPVRTGELFF

clone_size: -
v_call: TRBV18
j_call: TRBJ1-1
cdr3_length: 13
d_call: -
cdr3_nt: TGTGCCAGCTCACACGACAGAGACACTGAAGCTTTCTTT
cdr3_aa: CASSHDRDTEAFF

clone_size: once
v_call: TRBV2
j_call: TRBJ2-1
cdr3_length: 12
d_call: -
cdr3_nt: TGTGCCAGCAGTGAATTAGCCGATGAGCAGTTCTTC
cdr3_aa: CASSELADEQFF

clone_size: many
v_call: TRBV7-9
j_call: TRBJ2-3
cdr3_length: 14
d_call: TRBD2
cdr3_nt: TGTGCCAGCAGCTTAGGATTTAGCGGGGATACGCAGTATTTT
cdr3_aa: CASSLGFSGDTQYF

clone_size: many
v_call: TRBV11-3
j_call: TRBJ1-2
cdr3_length: 24
d_call: -
cdr3_nt: TGTGCCAGCAGCTTAGTGGTGCTTTTCATAACCGGAGTCGATTGGAGAACAGGACCCTATGGCTACACCTTC
cdr3_aa: CASSLVVLFITGVDWRTGPYGYTF